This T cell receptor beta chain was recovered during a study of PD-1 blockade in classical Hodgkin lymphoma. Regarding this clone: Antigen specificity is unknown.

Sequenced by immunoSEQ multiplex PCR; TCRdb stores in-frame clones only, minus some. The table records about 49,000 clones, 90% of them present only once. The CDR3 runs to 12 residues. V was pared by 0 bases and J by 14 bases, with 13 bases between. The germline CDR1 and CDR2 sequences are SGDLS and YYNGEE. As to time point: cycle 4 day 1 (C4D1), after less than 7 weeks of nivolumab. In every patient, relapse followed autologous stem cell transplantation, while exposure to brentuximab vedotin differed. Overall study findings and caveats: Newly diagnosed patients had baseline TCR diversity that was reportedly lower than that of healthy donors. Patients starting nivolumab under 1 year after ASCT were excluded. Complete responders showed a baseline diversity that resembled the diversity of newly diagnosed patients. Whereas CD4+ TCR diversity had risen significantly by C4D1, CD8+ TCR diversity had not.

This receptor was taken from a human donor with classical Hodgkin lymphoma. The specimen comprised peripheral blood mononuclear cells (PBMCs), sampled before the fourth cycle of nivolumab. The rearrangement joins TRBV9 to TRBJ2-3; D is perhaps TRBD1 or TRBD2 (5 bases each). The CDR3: CASSVGGGLRYF. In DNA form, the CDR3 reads TGTGCCAGCAGCGTAGGTGGGGGATTGAGGTATTTT.